The T cell receptor (beta chain) described here comes from a study of cytotoxic CD8 clonotypes in ibrutinib-treated CLL. Germline V lookup: CDR1 SGHRS, CDR2 YFSETQ. The V end lost 4 bases, the J end lost 2 bases, and 16 bases lay between the germline ends. The CDR3 extends over 15 amino acids. Sequenced by immunoSEQ multiplex PCR; TCRdb stores in-frame clones only, minus some. This sample has approximately 320,000 clones; roughly 70% occur once, and the top ten carry roughly 6.8%. The chain is built from TRBV5-1 and TRBJ2-7; D is uncertain. This specimen was PBMCs, taken after 36 months of ibrutinib treatment. The sequence was collected from a human donor with chronic lymphocytic leukemia. The CDR3 nucleotides read TGCGCCAGCAGCCCGTCCGGCAGGAGCCCCTACGAGCAGTACTTC. Amino acid sequence: CASSPSGRSPYEQYF.